The 8 T cell receptor beta chains below were found in one sample sequenced in a study of T cell clones after liver transplantation. Here immunoSEQ multiplex PCR was the method, and the copy in TCRdb shows in-frame clones only, minus some. The top ten hold 0.45% to 0.55% of the sample, which has 75,000 to 100,000 clones, roughly 80% seen once. Source: CD4+ T cells from blood, taken 45 to 46 months after liver transplant. The receptors derive from a human patient who received a liver transplant. Some T cells may trace back to the graft donor.

The CDR3 bases are TGTGCCAGCAGTGGGGACAGGGGAGTAACTGAAGCTTTCTTT. Residues: CASSGDRGVTEAFF. This chain connects TRBV6-1 to TRBJ1-1, with 10 bases lining up with TRBD1. Germline CDR1 reads MNHNS; CDR2 reads SASEGT. V was pared by 4 bases and J by 5 bases, with 4 bases of the junction left unmatched. The CDR3 consists of 14 residues.

The V call is TRBV28, the J call TRBJ2-7; perhaps TRBD2 as D (5 bases). V was trimmed by 5 bases and J by 4 bases, leaving 21 bases between them. The CDR3 is 16 amino acids. Germline V gene data show CDR1 as MDHEN and CDR2 as SYDVKM. In DNA, the CDR3 is TGTGCCAGCAGTCGAGGAGGCTACCCCCCCGTTTACGAGCAGTACTTC. Its translation is CASSRGGYPPVYEQYF.

The gene calls are TRBV6-5 and TRBJ2-2; D unresolved. Looked up from germline, CDR1 is MNHEY and CDR2 is SVGAGI. Trimming left V 0 bases short and J 5 bases short, with 7 bases between. The CDR3 sequence is 14 residues long. The CDR3 sequence: CASSYSGPTGELFF. CDR3 nucleotides: TGTGCCAGCAGTTACTCAGGACCGACCGGGGAGCTGTTTTTT.

This chain connects TRBV18 to TRBJ2-5, with D possibly being TRBD1 (5 bases). Trimming removed 6 bases at V and 2 bases at J, with 10 bases between. The germline gives CDR1 KGHSH, CDR2 LQKENI. CDR3 length: 13 residues. The DNA for the CDR3 is TGTGCCAGCTCCAGAACAGGACAAGAGACCCAGTACTTC. Protein product: CASSRTGQETQYF.

This rearrangement joins TRBV15 to TRBJ1-5; a possible D gene is TRBD1 (5 bases). Trimming stripped 9 bases from V and 6 bases from J, with 15 bases between. Germline V gives CDR1 LNHNV, CDR2 YYDKDF (reference sequence). This CDR3 has 13 amino acids. CDR3 DNA: TGTGCCACATCCCAAACCGGGGGTCAGCCCCAGCATTTT. Its protein is CATSQTGGQPQHF.

The V call is TRBV7-2, the J call TRBJ2-7; a possible D gene is TRBD1 (5 bases). CDR1 is SGHTA, CDR2 FQGNSA, per germline. V was cut by 5 bases and J by 6 bases, with 20 bases left in between. This CDR3 region has 15 residues. The CDR3 DNA reads TGTGCCAGCAGCGTGGACACCCCTACTCTTGGCGAGCAGTACTTC. Translating it yields CASSVDTPTLGEQYF.

The chain recombines TRBV19 with TRBJ2-7, with D perhaps assigned TRBD1 or TRBD2 (5 bases each). CDR3 size: 13 residues. Trimming cost V 5 bases and J 1 base, with 9 bases left between them. CDR1 is LNHDA, CDR2 SQIVND, per germline (reference sequence). The CDR3 bases are TGTGCCAGTAGTCGGGACGGGTCCTACGAGCAGTACTTC. Protein sequence: CASSRDGSYEQYF.

The genes are TRBV9 and TRBJ2-7; D is unclear. CDR3 length: 16 amino acids. CDR1 is SGDLS and CDR2 is YYNGEE in the germline V gene. V was clipped by 4 bases and J by 3 bases, with 20 bases between them. CDR3 in DNA: TGTGCCAGCAGCCCGCTTGGGAACCTAGGATTCTACGAGCAGTACTTC. This translates into CASSPLGNLGFYEQYF.